Detailed here is one TCR beta chain. What it binds is unknown. The sample comes from a study of human T cells and chemical hapten exposure. Study context: Yields of TCR per sample differed, chiefly owing to small differences in pooled library volume. Regarding the study as a whole: The number of TCRs over 1 in 1000 frequency stayed unchanged after DPC.

It was the library that attached unique molecular identifiers to individual cDNA molecules. In the source study's methods: Samples contained a median of about 100,000 TCRs, with a range of roughly 23,224 to 700,000. Using its own MiXCR run on the reads, TCRdb lists one record per CDR3 protein. The authors' filters were not applied to this entry. The table has 500 to 550 distinct CDR3 sequences, 96% seen once; the top ten hold 8.5%. The V end was cut by 3 bases, the J end by 3 bases, with 12 bases between. This CDR3 has 15 residues. CDR1 and CDR2 from the germline V gene are SQVTM and ANQGSEA. The authors' total RNA extraction used unfractionated whole blood.

The sample taken for sequencing was whole blood. The sequence was collected from a human donor who had alopecia or was a healthy volunteer (not recorded which). Some clones in this sample may be carry-over from other donors' samples. This table probably holds off-target reads from a library built for another chain. The rearrangement links TRBV29-1 to TRBJ2-6, with a tentative D call TRBD2 (6 bases). As DNA, the CDR3 is TGCAGCGTTGATACCAGGGAGGTTGGGGCCAACGTCCTGACTTTC. This gives the protein CSVDTREVGANVLTF. Based on the CDR3 plus reference TRBV29-1 and TRBJ2-6, the full variable domain is SAVISQKPSRDICQRGTSLTIQCQVDSQVTMMFWYRQQPGQSLTLIATANQGSEATYESGFVIDKFPISRPNLTFSTLTVSNMSPEDSSIYLCSVDTREVGANVLTFGAGSRLTVL.